This is a list of T cell receptor beta chains from one sample in a study of cytomegalovirus exposure and HLA in healthy donors. Only in-frame clones appear in the TCRdb table, and some are missing; sequencing was by immunoSEQ multiplex PCR. This table holds roughly 150,000 clones, approximately 89% found once. Sample: PBMCs. All receptors come from a man between 18 and 29 years old in good health and CMV-seropositive. The CDR3 runs from the conserved cysteine through the conserved F or W. For some rows the clone size is stated as once, few or many, or as a class when expanded; others skip it.

clone size	V gene	J gene	CDR3 protein
NA	TRBV19	TRBJ1-1	CASSIDRGMNTEAFF
NA	TRBV4-1	TRBJ2-3	CASSQSRVWGLGTDTQYF
NA	TRBV6-1	TRBJ2-7	CASGLANYEQYF
NA	TRBV6-1	TRBJ1-5	CASSENIGQGASNQPQHF
NA	TRBV27	TRBJ1-5	CASSFRGDGNQPQHF
NA	TRBV27	TRBJ2-1	CASSQGLAGANEQFF
NA	TRBV5-5	TRBJ2-7	CASSSKSSEIYEQYF
NA	TRBV2	TRBJ2-1	CASRRDNEQFF
NA	TRBV5-1	TRBJ1-1	CASSPPETGVNTEAFF
NA	TRBV6-5	TRBJ1-1	CASSYPGQGAFF
NA	TRBV5-1	TRBJ1-5	CASSLTGGDQPQHF
NA	TRBV19	TRBJ2-3	CASSTSQREGTDTQYF
once	TRBV7-9	TRBJ1-1	CASSSTDVGAFF
NA	TRBV7-9	TRBJ2-5	CASSLGGGGRRSQYF
NA	TRBV6-5	TRBJ1-4	CASRRGLNEKLFF
few	TRBV6-5	TRBJ2-1	CASSLRDTSYNEQFF
NA	TRBV11-1	TRBJ2-2	CASRSTGPNTGELFF
NA	TRBV7-8	TRBJ2-1	CASSLNRLATYNEQFF
NA	TRBV7-2	TRBJ1-4	CASSQGGAASQLFF
NA	TRBV18	TRBJ1-1	CASSPGTVNTEAFF
once	TRBV7-9	TRBJ2-1	CASSLEGLGNYNEQFF
once	TRBV25-1	TRBJ2-1	CASSEWGEVYNEQFF
NA	TRBV28	TRBJ1-1	CASRGEGGGLNTEAFF
NA	TRBV5-6	TRBJ1-4	CASSLRTGVREKLFF
once	TRBV11-2	TRBJ2-7	CASSFLSYEQYF
once	TRBV19	TRBJ2-1	CASDNYNEQFF
NA	TRBV5-4	TRBJ2-7	CASSLGRGDYEQYF
NA	TRBV5-4	TRBJ2-7	CASSETGYEQYF
once	TRBV6-5	TRBJ2-2	CASSSRLRELFF
once	TRBV7-2	TRBJ2-3	CASSLAASGRAGDTQYF
NA	TRBV4-1	TRBJ2-1	CASRPLAGGSNEQFF
NA	TRBV6-5	TRBJ1-3	CASSYSGSRENTIYF
NA	TRBV14	TRBJ1-2	CASSQGRGQGYGYTF
NA	TRBV10-3	TRBJ2-7	CAISESRGLIGVGEQYF
NA	TRBV5-4	TRBJ2-2	CASSNRRGTGELFF
NA	TRBV6-5	TRBJ2-1	CASSYYGRSLNEQFF
NA	TRBV18	TRBJ2-3	CASSPRPGLEVSDTQYF
NA	TRBV5-4	TRBJ1-3	CASSLAGRNGNTIYF
NA	TRBV7-5	TRBJ2-7	CARSPAGGRGYEQYF
NA	TRBV7-9	TRBJ2-1	CASSLGEVSRLAGYSEQFF
once	TRBV25-1	TRBJ1-6	CASSEQGSNSPLHF
few	TRBV6-4	TRBJ2-3	CASSREGQGTDTQYF
NA	TRBV28	TRBJ2-2	CASRKGETGTGELFF
NA	TRBV7-8	TRBJ1-4	CASSLDLQLSNEKLFF
NA	TRBV27	TRBJ1-5	CASSLSGRGDQPQHF
NA	TRBV7-9	TRBJ2-2	CASSHGTSGREDTGELFF
NA	TRBV25-1	TRBJ1-3	CASSAGQVTSGNTIYF
NA	TRBV7-9	TRBJ2-7	CASSFGSIIYEQYF
NA	TRBV6-1	TRBJ1-5	CASSAWGQADQPQHF
NA	TRBV10-3	TRBJ2-2	CATGVGVIGELFF
NA	TRBV18	TRBJ2-1	CASSPLVPRSGRWDEQFF
NA	TRBV4-1	TRBJ2-5	CASSQEGREETQYF
few	TRBV2	TRBJ1-2	CASSDGDRRNYGYTF